Described below is a single T cell receptor (beta chain) sequence and its context. From germline, CDR1 is ENHRY and CDR2 SYGVKD. V was shortened by 2 bases and J by 5 bases, with 9 bases between the two germline ends. This CDR3 is built from 13 residues. Per the authors' pipeline: Reference gene primers were amplified, and this amplification served to estimate nucleated cell counts. Only in-frame clones appear in the TCRdb table, and some are missing; sequencing was by immunoSEQ multiplex PCR. That table is the source of V, J and clone size, and D and trimming were worked out from the DNA. Seen here are 100,000 or so clones, about four fifths observed once, and the top ten hold 8.5% to 12%. The sample comes from a study of blood T cell repertoires in COVID-19. Whole-study context: The samples span acute and convalescent COVID-19 from the United States, Italy and Spain. T cells, B-cell-depleted T cells, or PBMCs supplied cDNA or gDNA.

Sequenced sample: peripheral blood. The chain recombines TRBV10-3 with TRBJ1-1, with a possible D match to TRBD1 (5 bases). The TCR comes from a human donor in a cohort sampled during active COVID-19. The CDR3 DNA follows: TGTGCCATCAGTGAGGGGGGGGGAACTGAAGCTTTCTTT. Translation: CAISEGGGTEAFF.